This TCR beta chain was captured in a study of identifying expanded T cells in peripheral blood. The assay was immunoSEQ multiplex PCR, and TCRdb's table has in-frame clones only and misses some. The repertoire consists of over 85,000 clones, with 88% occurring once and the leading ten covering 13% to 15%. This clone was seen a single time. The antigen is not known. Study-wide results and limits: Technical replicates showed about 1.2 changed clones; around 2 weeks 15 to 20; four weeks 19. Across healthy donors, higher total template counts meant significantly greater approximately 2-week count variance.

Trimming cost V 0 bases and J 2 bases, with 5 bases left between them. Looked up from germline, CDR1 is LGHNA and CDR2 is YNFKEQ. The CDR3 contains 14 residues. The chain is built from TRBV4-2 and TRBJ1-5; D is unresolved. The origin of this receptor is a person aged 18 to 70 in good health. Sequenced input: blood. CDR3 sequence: CASSQEWGNQPQHF. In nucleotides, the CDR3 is TGTGCCAGCAGCCAAGAATGGGGCAATCAGCCCCAGCATTTT.